This TCR beta chain was observed in a study of T cell repertoires in cytomegalovirus infection. Across the study: Public TCR beta signatures were indicative of both CMV infection and a matching HLA type. Findings and limits, study-wide: Clonotype analysis showed dominance of the ex vivo response by HLA-C-restricted CMV-specific TCR beta clonotypes.

A remark on this clonotype: Antigen specificity is unknown.

MiXCR, applied by TCRdb to the reads, yields one record per CDR3 protein. The profile shows about 570,000 distinct CDR3 sequences, just under 40% of them singletons. V trimming: 3 bases; J trimming: 5 bases; junction bases outside the gene matches: 9. Per germline, CDR1 DFQATT and CDR2 SNEGSKA (reference sequence). The CDR3 sequence is 15 residues long. The sequence was obtained from a human donor in good health (CMV status not recorded). Some clones in this sample may be carry-over from other donors' samples. This specimen was cultured PBMCs, taken from culture after CMV antigen stimulation. This chain connects TRBV20-1 to TRBJ2-5; 10 positions match TRBD1. The CDR3: CSARGFGQGDETQYF. CDR3 bases: TGCAGTGCTAGGGGTTTCGGACAGGGGGATGAGACCCAGTACTTC.